A selection of T cell receptor beta chains follows, all from one sample in a study of blood T cell repertoires in COVID-19. Here immunoSEQ multiplex PCR was the method, and the copy in TCRdb shows in-frame clones only, minus some. The table shows roughly 200,000 clones, with 86% occurring only once. The source material was peripheral blood. The receptors stem from a man aged 80 or over with acute or convalescent COVID-19. CDR3s include the opening cysteine and the closing phenylalanine or tryptophan. D genes are given only for firm matches. The size field is filled for only some rows; it gives once, few, many or a size class.

J,size,V,D,CDR3,DNA
TRBJ1-6,few,TRBV19,.,CASSNRGAQEGSPLHF,TGTGCCAGTAGTAACCGGGGGGCGCAGGAAGGATCACCCCTCCACTTT
TRBJ2-5,.,TRBV18,TRBD1,CASSLGQGETQYF,TGTGCCAGCTCACTGGGACAGGGGGAGACCCAGTACTTC
TRBJ1-1,.,TRBV5-1,TRBD1,CASSSGGTANTEAFF,TGCGCCAGCAGCTCCGGAGGGACAGCTAACACTGAAGCTTTCTTT
TRBJ1-2,.,TRBV25-1,.,CASSEAGGAGGYTF,TGTGCCAGCAGTGAAGCCGGGGGGGCAGGTGGCTACACCTTC
TRBJ2-1,.,TRBV11-3,.,CASSFGGTETYNEQFF,TGTGCCAGCAGCTTTGGCGGGACAGAAACCTACAATGAGCAGTTCTTC
TRBJ2-3,.,TRBV6-4,.,CASSESTRDTQYF,TGTGCCAGCAGTGAATCTACTCGAGATACGCAGTATTTT
TRBJ1-3,.,TRBV18,.,CASSPAGSGNTIYF,TGTGCCAGCTCACCCGCCGGCTCTGGAAACACCATATATTTT
TRBJ2-1,once,TRBV3-1/TRBV3-2,TRBD2,CASSQASSGSRNEQFF,TGTGCCAGCAGCCAAGCTTCTAGCGGGAGTCGGAATGAGCAGTTCTTC
TRBJ2-1,.,TRBV3-1/TRBV3-2,TRBD2,CASSQQPGLAAEQFF,TGTGCCAGCAGCCAACAGCCGGGACTAGCGGCCGAGCAGTTCTTC
TRBJ2-7,.,TRBV28,.,CASSYRRGEQYF,TGTGCCAGCAGTTACCGACGGGGGGAGCAGTACTTC
TRBJ1-2,.,TRBV27,TRBD1,CASTDIYRTGGYNYGYTF,TGTGCCAGCACCGATATCTACAGGACAGGGGGGTATAACTATGGCTACACCTTC
TRBJ1-4,once,TRBV5-1,.,CASSPRVFKEKLFF,TGCGCCAGCAGCCCCAGGGTTTTTAAGGAAAAACTGTTTTTT
TRBJ2-3,.,TRBV6-1,TRBD2,CASSAASGRFTDTQYF,TGTGCCAGCAGTGCGGCTAGCGGGAGGTTCACAGATACGCAGTATTTT
TRBJ1-5,few,TRBV3-1/TRBV3-2,.,CASSSTENQPQHF,TGTGCCAGCAGTTCGACGGAGAATCAGCCCCAGCATTTT
TRBJ2-5,.,TRBV27,.,CARSRRVIPYQETQYF,TGTGCCAGAAGTCGCCGAGTGATACCGTACCAAGAGACCCAGTACTTC
TRBJ2-1,.,TRBV7-2,TRBD2,CASSSRTSGIAYNEQFF,TGTGCCAGCAGCTCCCGGACTAGCGGGATCGCCTACAATGAGCAGTTCTTC
TRBJ2-5,.,TRBV6-2/TRBV6-3,TRBD2,CASSYSLAGQETQYF,TGTGCCAGCAGTTACAGTCTAGCGGGACAAGAGACCCAGTACTTC
TRBJ2-1,.,TRBV24-1,TRBD2,CATSFSGSSYNEQFF,TGTGCCACCAGTTTCAGCGGGAGCTCCTACAATGAGCAGTTCTTC
TRBJ1-2,.,TRBV5-3,TRBD1,CARSCLDRGLVEYRYTF,TGTGCCAGAAGCTGCCTGGACAGGGGGCTTGTGGAGTATCGCTACACCTTC
TRBJ2-5,.,TRBV5-1,TRBD1,CASSLQGAQETQYF,TGCGCCAGCAGCTTGCAGGGGGCCCAAGAGACCCAGTACTTC
TRBJ1-3,.,TRBV7-9,.,CASSPDSSGNTIYF,TGTGCCAGCAGCCCGGACAGCTCTGGAAACACCATATATTTT
TRBJ1-5,.,TRBV19,TRBD1,CASSIPGQDQPQHF,TGTGCCAGTAGTATTCCGGGACAGGATCAGCCCCAGCATTTT
TRBJ2-2,.,TRBV19,.,CASSRQTENTGELFF,TGTGCCAGTAGTCGGCAGACAGAGAACACCGGGGAGCTGTTTTTT
TRBJ2-7,.,TRBV28,TRBD1,CASRGGTGAFYEQYF,TGTGCCAGCAGGGGGGGGACAGGGGCGTTCTACGAGCAGTACTTC
TRBJ2-3,.,TRBV19,.,CASSTPMAGHTDTQYF,TGTGCCAGTAGTACCCCCATGGCGGGGCACACAGATACGCAGTATTTT
TRBJ1-5,.,TRBV27,.,CASSRYLNQPQHF,TGTGCCAGCAGCAGATACCTCAATCAGCCCCAGCATTTT
TRBJ2-7,few,TRBV18,TRBD1,CASSPPTTGHYEQYF,TGTGCCAGCTCACCACCGACGACAGGGCACTACGAGCAGTACTTC
TRBJ2-6,.,TRBV3-1/TRBV3-2,.,CASSQDLGRGLRANVLTF,TGTGCCAGCAGCCAAGATCTGGGGAGGGGGTTACGGGCCAACGTCCTGACTTTC
TRBJ2-2,.,TRBV5-1,TRBD1,CASSGRGPDTGELFF,TGCGCCAGCAGCGGCAGGGGGCCGGACACCGGGGAGCTGTTTTTT
TRBJ1-2,.,TRBV24-1,TRBD1,CATSDQDRVHGYTF,TGTGCCACCAGTGACCAGGACAGGGTTCATGGCTACACCTTC
TRBJ2-5,.,TRBV9,TRBD2,CASSASSGRRETQYF,TGTGCCAGCAGCGCCTCTAGCGGGCGGAGGGAGACCCAGTACTTC
TRBJ1-4,.,TRBV2,.,CASRGQGITNEKLFF,TGTGCCAGCAGAGGGCAGGGTATAACTAATGAAAAACTGTTTTTT
TRBJ2-1,.,TRBV19,.,CASSRPPGGHEQFF,TGTGCCAGTAGTCGACCGCCCGGAGGTCATGAGCAGTTCTTC
TRBJ2-7,.,TRBV28,.,CASSLFAREQYF,TGTGCCAGCAGTTTATTCGCGAGGGAGCAGTACTTC
TRBJ2-2,.,TRBV19,.,CASKGGPNTGELFF,TGTGCCAGTAAAGGGGGACCTAACACCGGGGAGCTGTTTTTT
TRBJ2-7,.,TRBV23-1,TRBD1,CARGQAKGEQYF,TGCGCCAGGGGACAGGCAAAGGGGGAGCAGTACTTC
TRBJ1-5,.,TRBV19,TRBD1,CASTRDREGQPQHF,TGTGCCAGTACCCGGGACAGGGAGGGTCAGCCCCAGCATTTT
TRBJ2-2,.,TRBV2,TRBD1,CASEGQGATGELFF,TGTGCCAGCGAGGGACAGGGGGCTACCGGGGAGCTGTTTTTT
TRBJ1-5,.,TRBV19,TRBD1,CASSEGAPNQPQHF,TGTGCCAGTAGCGAGGGGGCGCCCAATCAGCCCCAGCATTTT
TRBJ1-5,.,TRBV30,.,CACAPGDNQPQHF,TGTGCCTGTGCCCCAGGGGACAATCAGCCCCAGCATTTT
TRBJ1-2,.,TRBV19,.,CASRTAGEGGYGYTF,TGTGCCAGTAGAACCGCGGGGGAAGGGGGCTATGGCTACACCTTC
TRBJ2-1,.,TRBV5-1,.,CASSPTALGNEQFF,TGCGCCAGCAGCCCCACAGCCTTGGGTAATGAGCAGTTCTTC
TRBJ2-5,.,TRBV6-5,.,CATRGGGEKTQYF,TGTGCCACCCGGGGTGGCGGGGAAAAGACCCAGTACTTC
TRBJ1-2,.,TRBV5-1,.,CASSLGSGRDGYTF,TGCGCCAGCAGCCTGGGGTCAGGGAGGGATGGCTACACCTTC
TRBJ2-1,.,TRBV6-6,.,CASKAVNEQFF,TGTGCCAGCAAAGCCGTCAATGAGCAGTTCTTC
TRBJ1-2,.,TRBV7-9,.,CASSLDWGPNYGYTF,TGTGCCAGCAGCTTAGATTGGGGGCCTAACTATGGCTACACCTTC